The 26 T cell receptor beta chains below come from one sample, sequenced in a study of T cells in tumors after PD-1 blockade (dated by TCRdb to the late 2010s). This sample's time point label indicates: after anti-PD-1 therapy. Receptor amplification or capture employed the immunoSEQ multiplex PCR assay. TCRdb took this table from immuneACCESS and kept in-frame rearrangements with V and J called. Such tables lack part of the clones; where checked against another copy, unresolved V genes explain under half of the gap, and the rest is unexplained. The sample data list under 75,000 clones, and roughly 70% of these were observed just once. In total, the top ten clones hold roughly 4.7% of the sample. The specimen was PBMCs, collected after anti-PD-1 treatment. These receptors were obtained from a human donor with basal cell carcinoma.

This clone was observed a few times. For the CDR3, the DNA is TGTGCCAGCAGTCACAGGGCTGGCGGGGAGCTGTTTTTT. It is translated as CASSHRAGGELFF. V and J are TRBV6-6 and TRBJ2-2; tentative D call: TRBD1 (6 bases). The CDR3 spans 13 residues. V was shortened by 5 bases and J by 7 bases, with 11 bases between the two germline ends. Germline values: CDR1 MNHNY, CDR2 SVGAGI (reference sequence).

The chain uses TRBV29-1 and TRBJ2-2, with TRBD1 as a possible D gene (6 bases). This CDR3 region has 14 residues. V lost 3 bases and J lost 4, with 12 bases in between. The V gene's germline CDR1 is SQVTM and CDR2 ANQGSEA. The CDR3 DNA reads as TGCAGCGTTGACACAGGGTATTTCACCGGGGAGCTGTTTTTT. It yields the protein CSVDTGYFTGELFF.

The genes are TRBV18 and TRBJ1-2, with D uncertain. V was clipped by 3 bases and J by 2 bases, with 13 bases between them. Germline values: CDR1 KGHSH, CDR2 LQKENI. The CDR3 has 15 residues. CDR3 sequence (DNA): TGTGCCAGCTCACCTCGAGTGGAACAGAACTATGGCTACACCTTC. It is translated as CASSPRVEQNYGYTF.

The chain has TRBV5-5 and TRBJ2-2, with D perhaps matching TRBD2 (6 bases). Germline lookup yields CDR1 SGHKS and CDR2 YYEKEE (reference sequence). The CDR3 has 13 residues. V was cut by 2 bases and J by 5 bases, with 7 bases left in between. The CDR3 region is CASSFRGTGELFF. Written as DNA, the CDR3 is TGTGCCAGCAGCTTCCGGGGGACCGGGGAGCTGTTTTTT.

This sequence joins TRBV5-6 and TRBJ2-1; TRBD1 matches at 11 bases. The CDR3 extends over 18 amino acids. Germline V gives CDR1 SGHDT, CDR2 YYEEEE. The J segment lost 8 bases and the V segment lost 1 base, leaving 14 bases of the junction unmatched. For the CDR3, the DNA is TGTGCCAGCAGCTTGTCAATTTGGACAGGGGGCAACGGGTATGAGCAGTTCTTC. Encoded protein: CASSLSIWTGGNGYEQFF.

The chain links TRBV2 to TRBJ1-2; unclear D gene. Germline CDR1 SNHLY, CDR2 FYNNEI. The CDR3 sequence is 13 residues long. V was trimmed by 7 bases and J by 7 bases, leaving 16 bases between them. The CDR3 DNA reads TGTGCCAGCACAATGCAAGGGCGGGTTGGCTACACCTTC. It translates to CASTMQGRVGYTF.

This chain links TRBV4-2 with TRBJ2-2; TRBD1 agrees at 7 bases. Trimming at V came to 3 bases and at J to 2 bases, leaving 9 bases not matched to a gene. This CDR3 region has 17 residues. CDR1 and CDR2 (germline): LGHNA, YNFKEQ. This chain's CDR3 is CASSHAPGQTNTGELFF. CDR3 in DNA: TGTGCCAGCAGCCACGCTCCGGGACAGACAAACACCGGGGAGCTGTTTTTT.

This clone was seen a handful of times. The V and J genes are TRBV5-6 and TRBJ2-1, with D hard to call. Germline V lookup: CDR1 SGHDT, CDR2 YYEEEE. The CDR3 sequence is 13 residues long. The V end lost 1 base, the J end lost 9 bases, and 11 bases lay between the germline ends. This CDR3 is CASSLYNGGEQFF. The CDR3, as DNA: TGTGCCAGCAGCTTGTACAATGGTGGTGAGCAGTTCTTC.

This rearrangement joins TRBV9 to TRBJ2-3; 9 nucleotides line up with TRBD2. Germline V gene data show CDR1 as SGDLS and CDR2 as YYNGEE. The V gene end was trimmed by 0 bases and the J gene end by 3 bases; junction bases not matched to a gene: 5. The CDR3 runs to 16 residues. CDR3: CASSVVAGVLTDTQYF. The CDR3 coding sequence is TGTGCCAGCAGCGTAGTAGCGGGGGTGTTGACAGATACGCAGTATTTT.

V gene TRBV7-2 combines with J gene TRBJ1-2; D perhaps matches TRBD1 (6 bases). Germline assignment: CDR1 SGHTA and CDR2 FQGNSA. This CDR3 is 16 amino acids long. The V gene lost 1 base and the J gene lost 2 bases, with 14 bases spanning the gap. CDR3 loop: CASSLDRALINYGYTF. The CDR3 bases are TGTGCCAGCAGCTTAGACAGGGCACTGATCAACTATGGCTACACCTTC.

The genes are TRBV5-6 and TRBJ2-2; 12 bases map to TRBD1. The CDR3 has 16 amino acids. V shed 4 bases, J shed 5 bases, and the junction held 6 bases outside the gene matches. Germline-derived CDR1 and CDR2 are SGHDT and YYEEEE. CDR3 loop: CASSIRDRGRTGELFF. For the CDR3, the DNA is TGTGCCAGCAGCATCCGGGACAGGGGGCGAACCGGGGAGCTGTTTTTT.

This chain uses TRBV9 with TRBJ2-3; TRBD1 matches at 8 bases. Germline V gives CDR1 SGDLS, CDR2 YYNGEE. This CDR3 is 17 amino acids long. The V and J ends lost 0 bases and 4 bases, in that order; junction bases with no gene match: 10. CDR3 in DNA: TGTGCCAGCAGCGTAGACGACAGGGGAGTTGGGGCAGATACGCAGTATTTT. As protein: CASSVDDRGVGADTQYF.

The V and J genes are TRBV28 and TRBJ2-1; 7 bases fit TRBD1. Unmatched junction bases numbered 10, after V lost 8 bases and J lost 9 bases. The CDR3 is made up of 13 amino acids. Germline CDR1 and CDR2: MDHEN and SYDVKM. CDR3 sequence (DNA): TGTGCCAGCGCTGGACAGGAGATAATTGAGCAGTTCTTC. This gives the protein CASAGQEIIEQFF.

This rearrangement joins TRBV11-2 to TRBJ1-4, with 7 bases fitting TRBD1. Germline trimming cut 4 bases from V and 11 bases from J; bases unmatched to any gene: 4. The CDR3 length is 12 residues. The germline CDR1 and CDR2 sequences are SGHAT and FQNNGV. In nucleotides, the CDR3 is TGTGCCAGCAGCTCCGGCAGGGGGAAACTGTTTTTT. Translating it yields CASSSGRGKLFF.

This chain links TRBV18 with TRBJ2-7; D gene ambiguous. The CDR3 length is 14 residues. V shed 3 bases and J shed 2 bases, with 11 bases lying between them. CDR1 KGHSH and CDR2 LQKENI come from the germline V gene. The CDR3 bases are TGTGCCAGCTCACCGGCTAGTAATCCCTACGAGCAGTACTTC. Translated: CASSPASNPYEQYF. The full variable domain, completed using reference TRBV18 and TRBJ2-7, is NAGVMQNPRHLVRRRGQEARLRCSPMKGHSHVYWYRQLPEEGLKFMVYLQKENIIDESGMPKERFSAEFPKEGPSILRIQQVVRGDSAAYFCASSPASNPYEQYFGPGTRLTVT.

The chain employs TRBV19 and TRBJ2-5; maybe TRBD2 (7 bases). The CDR3 covers 15 residues. V lost 6 bases and J lost 7, with 21 bases in between. Germline CDR1 and CDR2: LNHDA and SQIVND (reference sequence). The DNA of the CDR3 is TGTGCCAGTAGCCCTTTCGGGGGGCCCTCCGGGACCCAGTACTTC. Translating gives CASSPFGGPSGTQYF.

This clone has just a few counts. The V and J genes are TRBV5-1 and TRBJ2-7; 8 bases match TRBD2. J lost 1 base, V lost 1 base, and 4 bases had no gene match. This CDR3 is 15 amino acids long. In germline, CDR1 is SGHRS, CDR2 YFSETQ. The CDR3: CASSLIAGSSYEQYF. The DNA of the CDR3 is TGCGCCAGCAGCTTGATAGCGGGGTCTTCCTACGAGCAGTACTTC.

The chain joins TRBV3-1 (or the pseudogene TRBV3-2) to TRBJ2-1, with 11 bases that match TRBD2. The CDR3 extends over 15 amino acids. The V and J ends lost 0 bases and 6 bases, in that order; junction bases with no gene match: 1. CDR1 is LGHDT, CDR2 YNNKEL, per germline (reference sequence). The DNA for the CDR3 is TGTGCCAGCAGCCAAGATCTAGCGGGGGGCAATGAGCAGTTCTTC. This sequence encodes CASSQDLAGGNEQFF.

The chain joins TRBV9 to TRBJ2-2; 9 bases match TRBD1. CDR1 and CDR2 from the germline V gene are SGDLS and YYNGEE. With V trimmed by 4 bases and J by 6 bases, 4 bases remained unmatched. This CDR3 comprises 14 residues. CDR3 protein: CASSPRQGAGELFF. In DNA, the CDR3 is TGTGCCAGCAGCCCCCGACAGGGGGCCGGGGAGCTGTTTTTT.

In its sample, this clone was seen a few times. The rearrangement joins TRBV9 to TRBJ1-2; D not resolved. Germline loops: CDR1 SGDLS, CDR2 YYNGEE. Trimming removed 0 bases from V and 5 bases from J, with 8 bases in between. This CDR3 is 13 amino acids long. This chain's CDR3 is CASSVGRDYGYTF. The CDR3 bases are TGTGCCAGCAGCGTAGGGCGGGATTATGGCTACACCTTC. Based on the CDR3 plus reference TRBV9 and TRBJ1-2, the full variable domain is DSGVTQTPKHLITATGQRVTLRCSPRSGDLSVYWYQQSLDQGLQFLIQYYNGEERAKGNILERFSAQQFPDLHSELNLSSLELGDSALYFCASSVGRDYGYTFGSGTRLTVV.

The rearrangement uses TRBV10-3 and TRBJ2-2, with D unclear. The V gene lost 6 bases and the J gene lost 4 bases, with 9 bases spanning the gap. This CDR3 has 13 residues. The germline V gene has CDR1 ENHRY and CDR2 SYGVKD. DNA for the CDR3: TGTGCCATCAGCCAAGACACCACCGGGGAGCTGTTTTTT. Its translation: CAISQDTTGELFF.

The V gene is TRBV30, the J gene TRBJ1-2, with no clear D. V lost 2 bases and J lost 1, with 8 bases in between. This CDR3 is built from 13 residues. Germline CDR1 is GTSNPN and CDR2 is SVGIG (reference sequence). The CDR3 sequence: CAWSNRINYGYTF. The CDR3 nucleotides read TGTGCCTGGAGTAACCGTATTAACTATGGCTACACCTTC.

V and J are TRBV6-4 and TRBJ2-3, with D uncertain. Germline V lookup: CDR1 MRHNA, CDR2 SNTAGT. Trimming left V 3 bases short and J 1 base short, with 5 bases between. The CDR3 covers 13 residues. Here the CDR3 reads CASSDTGTDTQYF. In nucleotides, the CDR3 is TGTGCCAGCAGTGATACAGGCACAGATACGCAGTATTTT.

This clone was observed once. The chain carries TRBV2 and TRBJ1-1; D is perhaps TRBD1 (5 bases). Trimming stripped 6 bases from V and 5 bases from J, with 13 bases between. This CDR3 region has 13 residues. The V gene's germline CDR1 is SNHLY and CDR2 FYNNEI. The CDR3 DNA reads as TGTGCCAGCAGCTCCGGAGAGGGGACTGAAGCTTTCTTT. The encoded protein is CASSSGEGTEAFF.

This chain uses TRBV11-1 with TRBJ1-6; tentatively, D is TRBD1 (6 bases). The V end lost 1 base, the J end lost 10 bases, and 11 bases lay between the germline ends. CDR1 and CDR2 (germline): SGHAT, FQDESV (reference sequence). This CDR3 region has 14 residues. The DNA for the CDR3 is TGTGCCAGCAGCTTAGGGCTACAGGGATCACCCCTCCACTTT. Translating gives CASSLGLQGSPLHF.

This clone has a count of ten or more. The chain joins TRBV12-3 or TRBV12-4 to TRBJ1-4; D ambiguous. The CDR3 consists of 12 residues. Trimming left V 5 bases short and J 8 bases short, with 9 bases between. CDR3: CASSLQKEKLFF. The CDR3 nucleotides are TGTGCCAGCAGTCTACAAAAGGAAAAACTGTTTTTT.